This passage covers 23 T cell receptor beta chains from one sample sequenced in a study of T cell clones after liver transplantation. TCRdb's table, derived via immunoSEQ multiplex PCR, lists solely in-frame clones and lacks some. Here the sample spans 75,000 to 85,000 clones, around four fifths being singletons. Sequencing was performed on CD4+ T cells from blood, taken at the 22-month timepoint. These receptors all stem from a human patient who received a liver transplant. The graft donor may have given rise to some T cells.

The chain combines TRBV19 with TRBJ2-7; 8 bases are shared with TRBD2. The V and J ends lost 1 base and 0 bases, in that order; junction bases with no gene match: 2. The CDR3 runs 15 residues. The germline V gene has CDR1 LNHDA and CDR2 SQIVND (reference sequence). CDR3 loop: CASSIGGGTSYEQYF. As DNA, the CDR3 is TGTGCCAGTAGTATAGGCGGGGGGACCTCCTACGAGCAGTACTTC.

The chain recombines TRBV11-1 with TRBJ2-7; 11 nucleotides agree with TRBD1. Germline-derived CDR1 and CDR2 are SGHAT and FQDESV (reference sequence). This CDR3 comprises 17 residues. The ends lost 5 bases at V and 2 bases at J; junction bases unmatched: 11. CDR3 residues: CASSVDPGQGDAYEQYF. The CDR3 bases are TGTGCCAGCAGCGTCGACCCGGGACAGGGGGACGCCTACGAGCAGTACTTC.

The genes are TRBV7-3 and TRBJ2-1; the D gene is possibly TRBD1 (6 bases). Trimming removed 0 bases at V and 5 bases at J, with 14 bases between. The CDR3 covers 16 residues. CDR1 is SGHTA and CDR2 is FQGTGA in the germline V gene. The CDR3 sequence is CASSLTPRGWNNEQFF. Here the CDR3 DNA reads TGTGCCAGCAGCTTAACCCCCAGGGGTTGGAACAATGAGCAGTTCTTC.

This sequence joins TRBV6-5 and TRBJ1-5, with D possibly matching TRBD1 (6 bases). Germline lookup yields CDR1 MNHEY and CDR2 SVGAGI. There are 13 residues in the CDR3. V was cut by 11 bases and J by 4 bases, with 15 bases left in between. The CDR3 sequence: CASGRDKNQPQHF. In DNA form, the CDR3 reads TGTGCCTCCGGTCGGGACAAAAATCAGCCCCAGCATTTT.

This chain joins TRBV6-5 and TRBJ1-6; 7 positions match TRBD1. Germline loops: CDR1 MNHEY, CDR2 SVGAGI. The CDR3 is made up of 13 amino acids. The trim removed 10 bases at V and 9 bases at J, leaving 9 bases unmatched. CDR3 amino acids: CATRGGSGSPLHF. The CDR3 bases are TGTGCCACCAGGGGGGGTAGCGGTTCACCCCTCCACTTT.

The chain has TRBV28 and TRBJ2-2; a weak D match, TRBD2 (5 bases). The CDR3 loop spans 16 amino acids. CDR1 is MDHEN and CDR2 is SYDVKM in the germline V gene. V shed 3 bases and J shed 2 bases, with 13 bases lying between them. CDR3 residues: CASSFKVGANTGELFF. In nucleotides, the CDR3 is TGTGCCAGCAGTTTCAAGGTGGGAGCTAACACCGGGGAGCTGTTTTTT.

The chain is built from TRBV5-1 and TRBJ2-7; 12 bases are a match to TRBD2. CDR1 is SGHRS and CDR2 is YFSETQ in the germline V gene. Losses at the gene ends were 1 base for V and 6 bases for J; bases not matched to a gene: 8. CDR3 length: 16 amino acids. CDR3 region: CASSLYPTSGSSEQYF. CDR3 sequence (DNA): TGCGCCAGCAGCTTGTACCCGACTAGCGGGAGTAGCGAGCAGTACTTC.

The rearrangement joins TRBV19 to TRBJ1-1, with unresolved D. This CDR3 comprises 14 residues. Germline CDR1 reads LNHDA; CDR2 reads SQIVND (reference sequence). The germline V and J ends were trimmed by 5 bases and 4 bases, with 14 bases remaining between them. The CDR3: CASSSRHGATEAFF. The CDR3, as DNA: TGTGCCAGTAGTTCCCGGCACGGAGCCACTGAAGCTTTCTTT. The whole variable domain, remainder taken from reference TRBV19 and TRBJ1-1, is DGGITQSPKYLFRKEGQNVTLSCEQNLNHDAMYWYRQDPGQGLRLIYYSQIVNDFQKGDIAEGYSVSREKKESFPLTVTSAQKNPTAFYLCASSSRHGATEAFFGQGTRLTVV.

V and J are TRBV7-2 and TRBJ2-2; 7 nucleotides match TRBD1. With V trimmed by 3 bases and J by 1 base, 2 bases remained unmatched. CDR1 is SGHTA, CDR2 FQGNSA, per germline. This CDR3 spans 15 amino acids. DNA of the CDR3: TGTGCCAGCAGCTTTCAGGGGGAGAACACCGGGGAGCTGTTTTTT. Protein sequence: CASSFQGENTGELFF. Together with reference TRBV7-2 and TRBJ2-2, the CDR3 gives the full variable domain: GAGVSQSPSNKVTEKGKDVELRCDPISGHTALYWYRQSLGQGLEFLIYFQGNSAPDKSGLPSDRFSAERTGGSVSTLTIQRTQQEDSAVYLCASSFQGENTGELFFGEGSRLTVL.

This clone is a singleton in its sample. The V and J genes are TRBV30 and TRBJ1-2, with 10 bases lining up with TRBD1. The V segment lost 3 bases and the J segment 1 base; nucleotides outside the gene matches: 2. This CDR3 contains 14 residues. The germline gives CDR1 GTSNPN, CDR2 SVGIG (reference sequence). The CDR3 DNA reads as TGTGCCTGGAGGGGGACAGGGGTTAACTATGGCTACACCTTC. Its protein is CAWRGTGVNYGYTF. Together with reference TRBV30 and TRBJ1-2, the CDR3 gives the full variable domain: SQTIHQWPATLVQPVGSPLSLECTVEGTSNPNLYWYRQAAGRGLQLLFYSVGIGQISSEVPQNLSASRPQDRQFILSSKKLLLSDSGFYLCAWRGTGVNYGYTFGSGTRLTVV.

J is TRBJ2-1 and V is TRBV7-2; 8 nucleotides match TRBD2. Unmatched junction bases numbered 8, after V lost 3 bases and J lost 16 bases. The CDR3 has 12 amino acids. Per germline, CDR1 SGHTA and CDR2 FQGNSA. The CDR3 sequence is CASSFLREDQFF. The CDR3 region has the DNA TGTGCCAGCAGCTTTTTGCGGGAGGACCAATTCTTC.

The gene calls are TRBV27 and TRBJ1-2; TRBD1 is a possible D gene (6 bases). Germline CDR1 MNHEY, CDR2 SMNVEV (reference sequence). The CDR3 has 12 residues. V lost 4 bases, J lost 8 bases, and 11 bases lay in between. The CDR3 DNA sequence: TGTGCCAGCAGTTCTGAAGGGGGAGGCTACACCTTC. It is translated as CASSSEGGGYTF.

A word on this clone: Additional DNA sequences in this sample encode the identical CDR3. This chain joins TRBV5-1 and TRBJ2-3, with 12 bases aligning to TRBD2. This CDR3 is built from 16 residues. Germline V gene lookup returns CDR1 SGHRS and CDR2 YFSETQ. The ends lost 0 bases at V and 4 bases at J; junction bases unmatched: 3. For the CDR3, the DNA is TGCGCCAGCAGCTTGGTACTAGCGGGGGGAGCAGATACGCAGTATTTT. Its translation is CASSLVLAGGADTQYF. Supplemented by reference TRBV5-1 and TRBJ2-3, the full variable domain reads KAGVTQTPRYLIKTRGQQVTLSCSPISGHRSVSWYQQTPGQGLQFLFEYFSETQRNKGNFPGRFSGRQFSNSRSEMNVSTLELGDSALYLCASSLVLAGGADTQYFGPGTRLTVL.

This clone was seen only once. V and J are TRBV7-2 and TRBJ2-2; no definite D call. Germline loops: CDR1 SGHTA, CDR2 FQGNSA. V was pared by 3 bases and J by 6 bases, with 14 bases between. This CDR3 region has 15 residues. The DNA for the CDR3 is TGTGCCAGCAGCTTGGAATTAGCTAGGTCCGGGGAGCTGTTTTTT. It specifies CASSLELARSGELFF.

The rearrangement joins TRBV10-3 to TRBJ1-5, with 8 bases lining up with TRBD1. In germline, CDR1 is ENHRY, CDR2 SYGVKD. Trimming removed 7 bases from V and 3 bases from J; junction bases left unmatched: 8. The CDR3 has 15 residues. The CDR3 sequence: CAINRGRDNNQPQHF. CDR3 sequence (DNA): TGTGCCATCAACAGGGGGAGGGATAACAATCAGCCCCAGCATTTT.

The rearrangement uses TRBV5-6 and TRBJ2-3, with D unresolved. Per the germline V gene, CDR1 is SGHDT and CDR2 is YYEEEE. The V gene lost 2 bases and the J gene lost 2 bases, with 3 bases spanning the gap. The CDR3 runs to 12 residues. As DNA, the CDR3 is TGTGCCAGCAGCTTAGCCACAGATACGCAGTATTTT. Translation gives CASSLATDTQYF.

This clone was seen once. This chain links TRBV18 with TRBJ2-3, with D unresolved. This CDR3 spans 14 amino acids. Germline loops: CDR1 KGHSH, CDR2 LQKENI. V shed 2 bases and J shed 2 bases, with 8 bases lying between them. The DNA for the CDR3 is TGTGCCAGCTCACCAATCGGAAACACAGATACGCAGTATTTT. Its protein product is CASSPIGNTDTQYF.

The chain joins TRBV7-2 to TRBJ1-6; D gene uncertain. CDR1 SGHTA and CDR2 FQGNSA come from the germline V gene. V lost 1 base, J lost 11 bases, and 3 bases lay in between. The CDR3 runs to 11 residues. Written as DNA, the CDR3 is TGTGCCAGCAGCTTAGGTCCACCCCTCCACTTT. Its translation is CASSLGPPLHF.

The chain joins TRBV18 to TRBJ2-7; TRBD1 might be the D (6 bases). The V gene lost 4 bases and the J gene lost 4 bases, with 17 bases spanning the gap. In germline, CDR1 is KGHSH, CDR2 LQKENI. This CDR3 comprises 15 residues. CDR3 residues: CASSQSGAGSYEQYF. The CDR3 DNA reads as TGTGCCAGCTCACAATCAGGGGCAGGGAGTTACGAGCAGTACTTC.

J is TRBJ2-5 and V is TRBV5-6, with a tentative D call TRBD2 (7 bases). Deletions cut 4 bases from V and 4 bases from J, with 20 bases between. This CDR3 has 16 residues. Germline V gene lookup returns CDR1 SGHDT and CDR2 YYEEEE. DNA of the CDR3: TGTGCCAGCAGCCGAACTATCGGGGAGGGGGGAGAGACCCAGTACTTC. Translated: CASSRTIGEGGETQYF.

The V gene is TRBV19, the J gene TRBJ1-2, with D uncertain. Germline lookup yields CDR1 LNHDA and CDR2 SQIVND (reference sequence). The CDR3 is 11 amino acids. With 6 bases removed from V and 2 bases from J, the gap between germline ends came to 4 bases. DNA of the CDR3: TGTGCCAGTAGCGGAAACTATGGCTACACCTTC. Encoded protein: CASSGNYGYTF.

This clone was counted once. The rearrangement joins TRBV7-9 to TRBJ1-4; 7 nucleotides line up with TRBD1. Trimming took 4 bases from V and 5 from J; bases not matched to a gene: 13. Germline V lookup: CDR1 SEHNR, CDR2 FQNEAQ (reference sequence). The CDR3 loop spans 17 amino acids. CDR3 nucleotides: TGTGCCAGCAGCTCACCGGGACAGATCCCGAAAAATGAAAAACTGTTTTTT. This encodes CASSSPGQIPKNEKLFF.

The chain is built from TRBV28 and TRBJ1-2; no clear D. This CDR3 has 13 residues. V lost 6 bases and J lost 3, with 11 bases in between. Germline lookup yields CDR1 MDHEN and CDR2 SYDVKM. DNA of the CDR3: TGTGCCAGCAGGGTGGGTAACGACTATGGCTACACCTTC. It yields the protein CASRVGNDYGYTF.